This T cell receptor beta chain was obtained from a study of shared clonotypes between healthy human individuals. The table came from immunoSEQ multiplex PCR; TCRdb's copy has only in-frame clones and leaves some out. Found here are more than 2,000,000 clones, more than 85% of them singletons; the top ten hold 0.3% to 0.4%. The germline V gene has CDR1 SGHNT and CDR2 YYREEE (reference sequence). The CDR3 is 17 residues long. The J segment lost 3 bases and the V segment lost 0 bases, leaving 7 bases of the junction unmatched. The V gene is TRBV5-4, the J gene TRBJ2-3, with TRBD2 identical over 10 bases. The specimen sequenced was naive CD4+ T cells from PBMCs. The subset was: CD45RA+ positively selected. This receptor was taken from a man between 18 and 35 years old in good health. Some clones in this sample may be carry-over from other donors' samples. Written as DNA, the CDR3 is TGTGCCAGCAGCTTGGGTGCTAGCGGGAGCCGTACAGATACGCAGTATTTT. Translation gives CASSLGASGSRTDTQYF.